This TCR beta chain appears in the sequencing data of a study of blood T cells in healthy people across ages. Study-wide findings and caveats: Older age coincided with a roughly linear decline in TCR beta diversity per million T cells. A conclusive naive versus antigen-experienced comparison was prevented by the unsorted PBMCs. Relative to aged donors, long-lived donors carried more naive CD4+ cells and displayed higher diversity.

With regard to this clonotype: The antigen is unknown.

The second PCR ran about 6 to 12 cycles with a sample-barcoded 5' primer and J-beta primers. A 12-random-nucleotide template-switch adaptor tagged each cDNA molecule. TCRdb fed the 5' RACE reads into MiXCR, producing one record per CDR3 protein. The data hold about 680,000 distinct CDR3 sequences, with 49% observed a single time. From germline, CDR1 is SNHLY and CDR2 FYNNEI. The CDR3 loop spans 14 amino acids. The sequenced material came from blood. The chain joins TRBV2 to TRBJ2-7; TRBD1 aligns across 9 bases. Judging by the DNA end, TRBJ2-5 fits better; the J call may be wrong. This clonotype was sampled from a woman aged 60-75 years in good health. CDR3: CASSESTTGGTQYF. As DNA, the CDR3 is TGTGCCAGCAGTGAAAGTACGACAGGGGGGACCCAGTACTTC.